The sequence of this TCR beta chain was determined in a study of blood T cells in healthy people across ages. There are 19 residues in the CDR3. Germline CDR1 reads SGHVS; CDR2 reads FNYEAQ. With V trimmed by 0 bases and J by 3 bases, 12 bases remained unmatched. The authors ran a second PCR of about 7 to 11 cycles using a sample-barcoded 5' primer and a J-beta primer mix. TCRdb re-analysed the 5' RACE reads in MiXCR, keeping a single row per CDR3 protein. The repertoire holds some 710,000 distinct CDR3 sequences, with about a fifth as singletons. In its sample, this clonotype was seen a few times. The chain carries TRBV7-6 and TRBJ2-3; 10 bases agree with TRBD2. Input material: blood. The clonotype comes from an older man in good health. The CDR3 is CASSLARSGGARITDTQYF. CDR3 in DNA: TGTGCCAGCAGCTTAGCGCGGAGCGGGGGGGCCCGGATTACAGATACGCAGTATTTT.